This T cell receptor beta chain was observed in a study of Ad26.COV2.S vaccination and SARS-CoV-2 variants. Study-wide background: Intramuscular Ad26.COV2.S doses were given once or twice, 56 days apart.

The treatment: approximately 18 received Ad26.COV2.S at low or high dose, single or two shots; roughly 5 received placebo; per-sample allocation not given. All samples were drawn on day 63, counting from the first vaccine or placebo injection. This table comes from immunoSEQ multiplex PCR, and its TCRdb copy is limited to in-frame clones, with some not included. The data contain roughly 330,000 clones, about nine tenths of them singletons. The J segment lost 4 bases and the V segment lost 4 bases, leaving 8 bases of the junction unmatched. The CDR3 is 15 amino acids. CDR1 and CDR2 (germline): SGDLS, YYNGEE.

The chain couples TRBV9 to TRBJ2-5, with TRBD1 identical over 9 bases. The source material was peripheral blood, sampled in a trial of Ad26.COV2.S vaccine versus placebo. The receptor's source is a person between 18 and 59 years old who received the Ad26.COV2.S COVID-19 vaccine or a placebo. CDR3 bases: TGTGCCAGCAGCCCGGGACAGGGAATCCCAGAGACCCAGTACTTC. This sequence encodes CASSPGQGIPETQYF.